The clone carrying this T cell receptor beta chain was detected ten times or more. The data stem from a study of neurological immune-mediated disorders. On the study more broadly: There were 34 multiple sclerosis patients. Of these, 31 had relapsing-remitting MS and 3 had secondary progressive MS.

TCRdb recomputed calls from the 5' RACE reads with MiXCR, one row per CDR3 protein. This sample yields tens of thousands of distinct CDR3 sequences, of which less than 5% are seen a single time; approximately 2.8% belongs to the top ten. The CDR3 is 16 amino acids. The V segment lost 4 bases and the J segment 10 bases; nucleotides outside the gene matches: 11. The germline V gene encodes CDR1 SGHRS and CDR2 YFSETQ. The unsorted libraries originated from 2 million PBMCs that had been stored at -80 C. Sequenced input: PBMCs. The source of this sequence is a man between 45 and 60 years old with multiple sclerosis. The chain links TRBV5-1 to TRBJ2-1; 13 positions agree with TRBD2. This CDR3 is CASSLGGTSGVGEQFF. CDR3 coding DNA: TGCGCCAGCAGCCTTGGGGGGACTAGCGGGGTCGGAGAGCAGTTCTTC.